The rows below give T cell receptor beta chains drawn from one sample of a study of CD8 T cells in ankylosing spondylitis. TCRdb recomputed calls from the 5' RACE reads with MiXCR, one row per CDR3 protein. The sample gives 450,000 to 550,000 distinct CDR3 sequences, about 5% of which show up once; roughly 3.5% is in the top ten. Sequenced material: blood, either unsorted or a sorted T cell fraction (not recorded which). The receptors shown here come from a male donor with ankylosing spondylitis. Both conserved end residues are part of each CDR3. A D gene is named only where the DNA matches it firmly. Only some rows state a clone size, as once, few, many or a class for expanded clones.

V gene: TRBV27
clone size: many
J gene: TRBJ2-5
D gene: TRBD2
CDR3 protein: CASSFWGRAEETQYF
CDR3 DNA: TGTGCCAGCAGTTTTTGGGGGAGGGCCGAAGAGACCCAGTACTTC

V gene: TRBV20-1
clone size: many
J gene: TRBJ2-1
D gene: TRBD2
CDR3 protein: CSARDIAGGLYNEQFF
CDR3 DNA: TGCAGTGCTAGAGATATTGCGGGGGGGTTGTACAATGAGCAGTTCTTC

V gene: TRBV20-1
clone size: many
J gene: TRBJ2-2
D gene: NA
CDR3 protein: CSAMETGELFF
CDR3 DNA: TGCAGTGCTATGGAGACCGGGGAGCTGTTTTTT

V gene: TRBV11-3
clone size: once
J gene: TRBJ1-1
D gene: NA
CDR3 protein: CASSPGGTLNTEAFF
CDR3 DNA: TGTGCCAGCAGCCCCGGCGGGACATTGAACACTGAAGCTTTCTTT

V gene: TRBV7-2
clone size: many
J gene: TRBJ2-3
D gene: NA
CDR3 protein: CASSLSVLLTDTQYF
CDR3 DNA: TGTGCCAGCAGCTTAAGTGTCTTACTCACAGATACGCAGTATTTT

V gene: TRBV4-3
clone size: few
J gene: TRBJ1-4
D gene: NA
CDR3 protein: CASSQGLRGEKLFF
CDR3 DNA: TGCGCCAGCAGCCAAGGCTTGAGAGGAGAAAAACTGTTTTTT

V gene: TRBV6-6
clone size: many
J gene: TRBJ1-1
D gene: NA
CDR3 protein: CASNGGGTEAFF
CDR3 DNA: TGTGCCAGCAATGGCGGCGGCACTGAAGCTTTCTTT

V gene: TRBV20-1
clone size: many
J gene: TRBJ2-1
D gene: NA
CDR3 protein: CSARVVPGLTVNEQFF
CDR3 DNA: TGCAGTGCTAGAGTAGTACCGGGACTCACCGTCAATGAGCAGTTCTTC

V gene: TRBV12-3/TRBV12-4
clone size: many
J gene: TRBJ1-3
D gene: NA
CDR3 protein: CASSTRRGSGNTIYF
CDR3 DNA: TGTGCCAGCAGCACCCGACGAGGCTCTGGAAACACCATATATTTT

V gene: TRBV5-1
clone size: many
J gene: TRBJ2-2
D gene: TRBD1
CDR3 protein: CASSLIGGANTGELFF
CDR3 DNA: TGCGCCAGCAGCTTAATAGGGGGCGCGAACACCGGGGAGCTGTTTTTT

V gene: TRBV4-2
clone size: many
J gene: TRBJ2-7
D gene: NA
CDR3 protein: CASSQGLEYEQYF
CDR3 DNA: TGTGCCAGCAGCCAAGGACTAGAGTACGAGCAGTACTTC

V gene: TRBV29-1
clone size: many
J gene: TRBJ1-1
D gene: NA
CDR3 protein: CSASRGLAEAFF
CDR3 DNA: TGCAGCGCCTCGCGAGGGCTGGCTGAAGCTTTCTTT

V gene: TRBV20-1
clone size: many
J gene: TRBJ2-7
D gene: NA
CDR3 protein: CSASSDFSYEQYF
CDR3 DNA: TGCAGTGCTTCCTCGGATTTTTCCTACGAGCAGTACTTC

V gene: TRBV2
clone size: NA
J gene: TRBJ2-2
D gene: TRBD1
CDR3 protein: CASTVQGANTGELFF
CDR3 DNA: TGTGCCAGCACAGTTCAGGGGGCGAACACCGGGGAGCTGTTTTTT

V gene: TRBV20-1
clone size: many
J gene: TRBJ1-2
D gene: NA
CDR3 protein: CSALNHRSGVGSYGYTF
CDR3 DNA: TGCAGTGCTCTAAACCATCGATCGGGTGTCGGTTCATATGGCTACACCTTC

V gene: TRBV7-8
clone size: many
J gene: TRBJ2-1
D gene: TRBD2
CDR3 protein: CASSVRGGVYNEQFF
CDR3 DNA: TGTGCCAGCAGCGTCCGGGGGGGGGTCTACAATGAGCAGTTCTTC

V gene: TRBV20-1
clone size: many
J gene: TRBJ2-7
D gene: TRBD2
CDR3 protein: CSAPLLSGTSVNSYEQYF
CDR3 DNA: TGCAGTGCTCCCCTCCTCTCCGGGACTAGCGTGAACTCCTACGAGCAGTACTTC

V gene: TRBV2
clone size: NA
J gene: TRBJ2-6
D gene: NA
CDR3 protein: CASRVGLLSSGANVLTF
CDR3 DNA: TGTGCCAGCAGGGTTGGACTGCTGAGCTCTGGGGCCAACGTCCTGACTTTC